This T cell receptor beta chain derives from a study of identical twins. General study findings and limits: The study found that models underestimated out-of-frame TCR alpha sharing in monozygotic twins.

TCRdb passed the 5' RACE reads through MiXCR, listing each CDR3 protein once. The sample contains 600,000 to 800,000 distinct CDR3 sequences, 21% of which appear only once. Germline V gene sequence: CDR1 ENHRY, CDR2 SYGVKD. The CDR3 spans 13 residues. The junction had 5 bases not matched to a gene; V was cut back by 7 bases and J by 6 bases. This clonotype was recorded at least ten times. Its target is unknown. The same specimen was also included in a second study, on T cells expressing NK-cell markers. According to that study: The CD3+CD56-NKG2C+ fraction of a few donors was also led by these clonotypes.

The chain carries TRBV10-3 and TRBJ2-3; 9 nucleotides align to TRBD2. The clonotype was recovered from a woman aged 18-30 years in good health. The sample taken for sequencing was PBMCs. CDR3 residues: CAIKAGGEDTQYF. The DNA of the CDR3 is TGTGCCATCAAAGCGGGGGGCGAGGATACGCAGTATTTT.